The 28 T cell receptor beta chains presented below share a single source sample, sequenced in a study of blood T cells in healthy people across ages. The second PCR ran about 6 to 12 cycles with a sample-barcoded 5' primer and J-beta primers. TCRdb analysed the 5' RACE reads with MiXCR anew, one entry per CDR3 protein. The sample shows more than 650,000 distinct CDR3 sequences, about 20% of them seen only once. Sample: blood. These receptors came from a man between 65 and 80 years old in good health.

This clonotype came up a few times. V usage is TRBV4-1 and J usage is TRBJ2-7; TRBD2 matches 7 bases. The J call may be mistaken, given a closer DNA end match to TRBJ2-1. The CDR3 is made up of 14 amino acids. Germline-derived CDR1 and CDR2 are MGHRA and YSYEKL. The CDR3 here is CASSHTSVDNEQFF. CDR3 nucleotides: TGCGCCAGCAGCCATACTAGCGTTGACAATGAGCAGTTCTTC.

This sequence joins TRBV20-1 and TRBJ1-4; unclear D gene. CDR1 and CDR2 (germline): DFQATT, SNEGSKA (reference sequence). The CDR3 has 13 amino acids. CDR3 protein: CSGRPSYNEKLFF. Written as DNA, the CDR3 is TGCAGCGGGCGGCCGTCTTATAATGAAAAACTGTTTTTT.

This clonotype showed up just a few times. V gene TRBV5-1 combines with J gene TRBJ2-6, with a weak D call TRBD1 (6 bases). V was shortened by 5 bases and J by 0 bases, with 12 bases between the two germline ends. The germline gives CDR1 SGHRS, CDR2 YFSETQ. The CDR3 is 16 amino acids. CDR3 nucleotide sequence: TGCGCCAGCAGACCTACAGGGCTCTCTGGGGCCAACGTCCTGACTTTC. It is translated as CASRPTGLSGANVLTF.

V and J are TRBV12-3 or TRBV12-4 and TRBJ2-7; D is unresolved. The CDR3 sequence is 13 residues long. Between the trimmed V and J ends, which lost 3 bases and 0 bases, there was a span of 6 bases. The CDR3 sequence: CASSFASSYEQYF. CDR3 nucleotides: TGTGCCAGCAGTTTTGCCAGCTCCTACGAGCAGTACTTC.

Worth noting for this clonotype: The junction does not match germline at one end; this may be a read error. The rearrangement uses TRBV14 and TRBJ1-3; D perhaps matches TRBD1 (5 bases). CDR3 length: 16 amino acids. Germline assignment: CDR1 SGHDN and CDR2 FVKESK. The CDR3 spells CASSPPAGSSENTIYF. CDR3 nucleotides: TGTGCCAGCAGCCCTCCGGCAGGGAGCTCTGAAAACACCATATATTTT. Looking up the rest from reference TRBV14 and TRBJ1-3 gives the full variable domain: EAGVTQFPSHSVIEKGQTVTLRCDPISGHDNLYWYRRVMGKEIKFLLHFVKESKQDESGMPNNRFLAERTGGTYSTLKVQPAELEDSGVYFCASSPPAGSSENTIYFGEGSWLTVV.

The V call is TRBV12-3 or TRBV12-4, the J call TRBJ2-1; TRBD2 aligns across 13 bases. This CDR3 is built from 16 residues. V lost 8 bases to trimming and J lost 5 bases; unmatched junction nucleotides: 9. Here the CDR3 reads CASAQHGTSGNNEQFF. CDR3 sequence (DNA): TGTGCCAGCGCCCAGCACGGGACTAGCGGGAACAATGAGCAGTTCTTC.

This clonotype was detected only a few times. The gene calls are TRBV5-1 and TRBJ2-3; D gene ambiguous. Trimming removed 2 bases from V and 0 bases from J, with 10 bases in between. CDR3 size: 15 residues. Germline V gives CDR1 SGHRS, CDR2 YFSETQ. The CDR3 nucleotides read TGCGCCAGCAGCTTTGGCCCTCGGAGCACAGATACGCAGTATTTT. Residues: CASSFGPRSTDTQYF.

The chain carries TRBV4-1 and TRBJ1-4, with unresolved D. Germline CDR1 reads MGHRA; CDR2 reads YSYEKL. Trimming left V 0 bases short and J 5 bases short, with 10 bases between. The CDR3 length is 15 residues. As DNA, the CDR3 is TGCGCCAGCAGCCAAGAGGGGAGCCTAAATGAAAAACTGTTTTTT. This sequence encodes CASSQEGSLNEKLFF.

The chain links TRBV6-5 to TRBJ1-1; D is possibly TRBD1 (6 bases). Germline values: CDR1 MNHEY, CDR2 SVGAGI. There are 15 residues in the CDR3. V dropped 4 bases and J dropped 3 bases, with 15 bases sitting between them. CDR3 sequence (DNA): TGTGCCAGCAGTTTCTCAGGGGCGCGCGACACTGAAGCTTTCTTT. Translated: CASSFSGARDTEAFF.

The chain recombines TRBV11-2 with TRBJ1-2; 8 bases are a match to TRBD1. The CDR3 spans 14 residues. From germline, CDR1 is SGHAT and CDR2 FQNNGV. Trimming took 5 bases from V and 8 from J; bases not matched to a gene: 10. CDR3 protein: CASSPQTGVAGYTF. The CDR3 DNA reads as TGTGCCAGCAGCCCGCAGACAGGGGTTGCGGGCTACACCTTC.

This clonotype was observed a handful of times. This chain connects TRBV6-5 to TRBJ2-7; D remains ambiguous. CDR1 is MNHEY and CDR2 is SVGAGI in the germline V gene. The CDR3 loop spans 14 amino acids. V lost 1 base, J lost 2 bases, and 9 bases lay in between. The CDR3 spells CASSYLLGAYEQYF. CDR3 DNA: TGTGCCAGCAGTTACTTACTCGGAGCCTACGAGCAGTACTTC.

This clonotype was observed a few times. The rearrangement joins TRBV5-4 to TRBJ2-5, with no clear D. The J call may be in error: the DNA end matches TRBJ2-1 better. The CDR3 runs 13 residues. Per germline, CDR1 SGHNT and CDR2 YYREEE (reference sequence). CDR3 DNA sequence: TGTGCCAGCAGCTTGGAAAGACATAATGAGCAGTTCTTC. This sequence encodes CASSLERHNEQFF.

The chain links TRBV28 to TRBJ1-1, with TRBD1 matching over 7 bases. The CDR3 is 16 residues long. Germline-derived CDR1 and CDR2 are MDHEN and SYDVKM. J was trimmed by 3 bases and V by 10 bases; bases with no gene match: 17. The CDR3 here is CAITPGGIDLDTEAFF. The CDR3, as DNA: TGTGCCATCACGCCAGGGGGGATAGATCTGGACACTGAAGCTTTCTTT.

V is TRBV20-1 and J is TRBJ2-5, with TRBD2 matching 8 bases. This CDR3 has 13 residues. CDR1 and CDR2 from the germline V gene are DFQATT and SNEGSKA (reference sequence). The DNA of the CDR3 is TGCAGCGGAGCGGGAGCTTTCCAAGAGACCCAGTACTTC. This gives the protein CSGAGAFQETQYF.

CDR3 region: CASSKKAIAGVSYNEQFF. CDR3 nucleotides: TGTGCCAGCAGCAAAAAAGCTATAGCGGGAGTCTCCTACAATGAGCAGTTCTTC. The rearrangement uses TRBV21-1 and TRBJ2-1; TRBD2 was called by the table and not checked on the DNA. TRBV21-1 is an annotated pseudogene. CDR3 size: 18 residues.

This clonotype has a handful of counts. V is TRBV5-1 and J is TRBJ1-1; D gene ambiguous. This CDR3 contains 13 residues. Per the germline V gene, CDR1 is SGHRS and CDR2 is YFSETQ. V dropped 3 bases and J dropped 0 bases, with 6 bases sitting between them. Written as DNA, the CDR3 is TGCGCCAGCAGCTGGACGTTGAACACTGAAGCTTTCTTT. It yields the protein CASSWTLNTEAFF.

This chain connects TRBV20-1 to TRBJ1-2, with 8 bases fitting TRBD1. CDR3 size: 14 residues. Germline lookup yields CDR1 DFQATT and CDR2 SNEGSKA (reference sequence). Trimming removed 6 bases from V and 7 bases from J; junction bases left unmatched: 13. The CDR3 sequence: CSAPPRQGAGGYTF. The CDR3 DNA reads TGCAGTGCCCCTCCTCGGCAGGGGGCGGGTGGCTACACCTTC.

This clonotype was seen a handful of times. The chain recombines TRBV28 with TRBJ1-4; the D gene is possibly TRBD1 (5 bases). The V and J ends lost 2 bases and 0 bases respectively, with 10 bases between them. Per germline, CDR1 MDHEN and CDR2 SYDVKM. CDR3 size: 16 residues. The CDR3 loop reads CASSLIGGSTNEKLFF. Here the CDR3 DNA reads TGTGCCAGCAGTTTAATCGGGGGGTCAACTAATGAAAAACTGTTTTTT.

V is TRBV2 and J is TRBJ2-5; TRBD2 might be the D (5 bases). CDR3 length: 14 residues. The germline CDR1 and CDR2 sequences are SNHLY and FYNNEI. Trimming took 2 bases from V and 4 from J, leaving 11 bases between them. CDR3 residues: CASSELLEGETQYF. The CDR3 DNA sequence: TGTGCCAGCAGTGAATTACTAGAGGGAGAGACCCAGTACTTC.

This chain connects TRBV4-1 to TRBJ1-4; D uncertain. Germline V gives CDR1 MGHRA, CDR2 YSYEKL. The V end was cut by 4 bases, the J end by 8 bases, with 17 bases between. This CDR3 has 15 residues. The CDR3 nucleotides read TGCGCCAGCAGCCCCCTACTCAGAACGGGGGAAAAACTGTTTTTT. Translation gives CASSPLLRTGEKLFF.

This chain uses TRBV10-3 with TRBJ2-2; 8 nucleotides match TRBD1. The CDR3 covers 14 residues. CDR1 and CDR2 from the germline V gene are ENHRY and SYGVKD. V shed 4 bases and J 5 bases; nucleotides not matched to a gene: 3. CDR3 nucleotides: TGTGCCATCAGTGGGACAGGGAATACCGGGGAGCTGTTTTTT. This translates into CAISGTGNTGELFF.

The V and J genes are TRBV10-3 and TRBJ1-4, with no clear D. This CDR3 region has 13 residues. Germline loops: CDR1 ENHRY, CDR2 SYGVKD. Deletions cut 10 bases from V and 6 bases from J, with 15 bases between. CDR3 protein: CATSLGEDEKLFF. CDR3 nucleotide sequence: TGTGCCACCTCTTTGGGTGAGGATGAAAAACTGTTTTTT.

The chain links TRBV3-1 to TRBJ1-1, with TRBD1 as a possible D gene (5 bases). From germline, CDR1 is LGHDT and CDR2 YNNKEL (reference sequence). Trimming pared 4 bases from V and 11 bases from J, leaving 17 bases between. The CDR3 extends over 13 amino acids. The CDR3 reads CASSPIAAGLAFF. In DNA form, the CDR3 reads TGTGCCAGCAGCCCCATAGCGGCAGGGTTGGCTTTCTTT.

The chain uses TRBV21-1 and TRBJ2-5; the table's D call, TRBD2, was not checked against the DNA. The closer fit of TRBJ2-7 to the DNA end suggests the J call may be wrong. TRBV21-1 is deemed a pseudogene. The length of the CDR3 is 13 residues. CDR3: CASSKDRLYEQYV. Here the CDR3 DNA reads TGTGCCAGCAGCAAAGACAGACTATACGAGCAGTACGTC.

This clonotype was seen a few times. CDR3 protein: CSAHGTRGSETQYF. The CDR3 DNA reads as TGCAGTGCTCACGGGACCAGAGGTTCAGAGACCCAGTACTTC. The chain joins TRBV20-1 to TRBJ2-1, with D possibly being TRBD1 or TRBD2 (5 bases each). Gene TRBJ2-5 matches the end of the DNA better, so the J call may be wrong. The CDR3 has 14 residues. Germline-derived CDR1 and CDR2 are DFQATT and SNEGSKA (reference sequence).

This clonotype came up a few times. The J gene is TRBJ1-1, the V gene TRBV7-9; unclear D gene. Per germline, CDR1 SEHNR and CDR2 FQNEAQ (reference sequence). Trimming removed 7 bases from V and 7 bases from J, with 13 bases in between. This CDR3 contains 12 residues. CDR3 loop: CASTHHVDEAFF. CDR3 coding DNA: TGTGCCAGCACCCACCATGTGGATGAAGCTTTCTTT.

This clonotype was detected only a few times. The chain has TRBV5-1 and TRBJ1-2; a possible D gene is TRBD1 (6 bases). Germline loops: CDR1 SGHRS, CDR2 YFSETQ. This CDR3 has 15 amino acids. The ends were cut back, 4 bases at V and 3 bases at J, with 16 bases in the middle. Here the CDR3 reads CASSVGGGADYGYTF. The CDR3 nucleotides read TGCGCCAGCAGCGTCGGGGGGGGCGCAGACTATGGCTACACCTTC.

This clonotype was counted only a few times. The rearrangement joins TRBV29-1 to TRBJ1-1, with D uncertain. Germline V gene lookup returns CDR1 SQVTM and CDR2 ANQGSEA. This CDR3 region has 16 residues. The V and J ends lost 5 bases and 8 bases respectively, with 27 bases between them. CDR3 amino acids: CSVINPGRSKVREAFF. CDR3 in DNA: TGCAGCGTTATAAATCCCGGGAGAAGTAAAGTCAGGGAAGCTTTCTTT.